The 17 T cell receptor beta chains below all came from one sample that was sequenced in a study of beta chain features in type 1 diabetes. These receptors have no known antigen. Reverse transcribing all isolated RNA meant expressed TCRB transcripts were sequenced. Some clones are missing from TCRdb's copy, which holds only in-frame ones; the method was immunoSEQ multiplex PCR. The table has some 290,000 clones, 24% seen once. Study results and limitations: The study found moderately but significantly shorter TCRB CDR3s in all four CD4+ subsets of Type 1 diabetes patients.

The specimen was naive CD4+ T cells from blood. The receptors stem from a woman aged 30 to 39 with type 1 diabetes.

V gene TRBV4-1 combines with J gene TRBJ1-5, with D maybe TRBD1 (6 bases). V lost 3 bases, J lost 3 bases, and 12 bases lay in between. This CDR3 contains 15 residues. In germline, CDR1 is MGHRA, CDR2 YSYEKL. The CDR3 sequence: CASSHLTGLNQPQHF. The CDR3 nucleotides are TGCGCCAGCAGCCACCTTACAGGGCTCAATCAGCCCCAGCATTTT.

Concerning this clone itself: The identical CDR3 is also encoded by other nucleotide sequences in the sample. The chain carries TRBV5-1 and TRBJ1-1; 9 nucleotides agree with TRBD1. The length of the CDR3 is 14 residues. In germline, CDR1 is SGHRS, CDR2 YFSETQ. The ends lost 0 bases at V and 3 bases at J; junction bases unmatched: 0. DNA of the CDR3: TGCGCCAGCAGCTTGGGGACAGGGGACACTGAAGCTTTCTTT. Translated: CASSLGTGDTEAFF. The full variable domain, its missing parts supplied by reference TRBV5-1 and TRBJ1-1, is KAGVTQTPRYLIKTRGQQVTLSCSPISGHRSVSWYQQTPGQGLQFLFEYFSETQRNKGNFPGRFSGRQFSNSRSEMNVSTLELGDSALYLCASSLGTGDTEAFFGQGTRLTVV.

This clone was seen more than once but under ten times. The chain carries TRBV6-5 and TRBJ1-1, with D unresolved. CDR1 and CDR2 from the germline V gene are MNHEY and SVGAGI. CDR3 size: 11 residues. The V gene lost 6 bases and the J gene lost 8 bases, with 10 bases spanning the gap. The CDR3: CASRSGLEAFF. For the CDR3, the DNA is TGTGCCAGCAGGTCCGGACTGGAAGCTTTCTTT.

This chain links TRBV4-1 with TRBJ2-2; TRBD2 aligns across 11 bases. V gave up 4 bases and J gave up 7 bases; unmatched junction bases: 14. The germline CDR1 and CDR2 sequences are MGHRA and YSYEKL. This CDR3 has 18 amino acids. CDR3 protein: CASSPIVLAGDWNGELFF. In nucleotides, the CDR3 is TGCGCCAGCAGCCCGATTGTACTAGCGGGAGACTGGAACGGGGAGCTGTTTTTT.

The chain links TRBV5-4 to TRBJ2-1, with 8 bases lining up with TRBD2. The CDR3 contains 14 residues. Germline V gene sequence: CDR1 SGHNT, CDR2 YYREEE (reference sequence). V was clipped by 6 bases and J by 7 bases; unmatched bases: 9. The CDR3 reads CASKLAEPQNEQFF. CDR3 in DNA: TGTGCCAGCAAACTAGCGGAACCCCAAAATGAGCAGTTCTTC.

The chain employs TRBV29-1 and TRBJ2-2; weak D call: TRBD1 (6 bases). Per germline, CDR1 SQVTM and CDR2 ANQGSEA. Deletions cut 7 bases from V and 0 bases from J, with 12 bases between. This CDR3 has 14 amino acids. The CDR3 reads CSAAGVTNTGELFF. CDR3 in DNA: TGCAGCGCTGCAGGGGTAACGAACACCGGGGAGCTGTTTTTT.

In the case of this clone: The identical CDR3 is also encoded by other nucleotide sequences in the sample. CDR3 DNA sequence: TGCAGCGTTGAACGGGGGAGCACAGATACGCAGTATTTT. It yields the protein CSVERGSTDTQYF. J is TRBJ2-3 and V is TRBV29-1, with D possibly TRBD2 on 6 matching bases. V was pared by 2 bases and J by 0 bases, with 6 bases between. Germline loops: CDR1 SQVTM, CDR2 ANQGSEA. This CDR3 has 13 amino acids.

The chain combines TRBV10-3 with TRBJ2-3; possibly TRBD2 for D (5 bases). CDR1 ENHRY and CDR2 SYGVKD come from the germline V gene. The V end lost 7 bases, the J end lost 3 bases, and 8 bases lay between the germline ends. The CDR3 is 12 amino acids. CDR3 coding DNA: TGTGCCATCAACGCGGGTACAGATACGCAGTATTTT. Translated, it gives CAINAGTDTQYF.

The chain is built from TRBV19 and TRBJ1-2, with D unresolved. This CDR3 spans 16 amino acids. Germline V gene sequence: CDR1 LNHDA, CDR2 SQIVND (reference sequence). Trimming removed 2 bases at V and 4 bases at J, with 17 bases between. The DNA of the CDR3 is TGTGCCAGTAGTATACCCGAGGCGCCCTTCGGCTATGGCTACACCTTC. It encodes CASSIPEAPFGYGYTF.

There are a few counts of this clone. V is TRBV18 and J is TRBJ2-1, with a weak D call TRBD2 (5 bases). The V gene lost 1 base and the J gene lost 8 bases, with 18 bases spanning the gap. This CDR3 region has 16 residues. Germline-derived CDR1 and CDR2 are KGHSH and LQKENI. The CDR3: CASSPLGLEGIHEQFF. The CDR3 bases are TGTGCCAGCTCACCACTAGGCCTTGAGGGTATCCATGAGCAGTTCTTC.

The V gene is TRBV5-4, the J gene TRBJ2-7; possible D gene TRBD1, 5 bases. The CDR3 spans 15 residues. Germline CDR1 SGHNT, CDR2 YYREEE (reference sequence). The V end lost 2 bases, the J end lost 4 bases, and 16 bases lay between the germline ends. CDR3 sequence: CASSFAGKLTYEQYF. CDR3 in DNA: TGTGCCAGCAGCTTCGCAGGGAAGTTGACTTACGAGCAGTACTTC.

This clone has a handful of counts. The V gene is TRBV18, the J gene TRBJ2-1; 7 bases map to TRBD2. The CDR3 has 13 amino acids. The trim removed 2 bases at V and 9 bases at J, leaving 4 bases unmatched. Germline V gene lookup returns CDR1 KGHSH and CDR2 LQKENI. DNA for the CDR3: TGTGCCAGCTCACCATATTCTAGCGGTGAGCAGTTCTTC. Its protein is CASSPYSSGEQFF.

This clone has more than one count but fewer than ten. For the CDR3, the DNA is TGCGCCAGCAGCCAAGATGGGGGGGACTGGGGCACAGATACGCAGTATTTT. As protein: CASSQDGGDWGTDTQYF. The genes are TRBV4-1 and TRBJ2-3; 7 positions match TRBD2. The V segment lost 0 bases and the J segment 1 base; nucleotides outside the gene matches: 7. Germline CDR1 and CDR2: MGHRA and YSYEKL. The CDR3 has 17 amino acids.

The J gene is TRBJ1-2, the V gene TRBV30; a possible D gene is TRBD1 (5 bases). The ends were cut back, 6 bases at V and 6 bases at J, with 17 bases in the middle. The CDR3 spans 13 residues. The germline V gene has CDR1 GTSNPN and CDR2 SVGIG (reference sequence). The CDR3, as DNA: TGTGCCTGCCACCTCCATGGAGGGGATGGCTACACCTTC. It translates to CACHLHGGDGYTF.

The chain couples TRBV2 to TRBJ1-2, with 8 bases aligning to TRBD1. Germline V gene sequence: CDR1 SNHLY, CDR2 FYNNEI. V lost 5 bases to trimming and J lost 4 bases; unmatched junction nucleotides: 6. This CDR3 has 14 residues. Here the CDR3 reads CASSLQQGGYGYTF. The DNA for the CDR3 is TGTGCCAGCAGTCTACAACAGGGGGGCTATGGCTACACCTTC.

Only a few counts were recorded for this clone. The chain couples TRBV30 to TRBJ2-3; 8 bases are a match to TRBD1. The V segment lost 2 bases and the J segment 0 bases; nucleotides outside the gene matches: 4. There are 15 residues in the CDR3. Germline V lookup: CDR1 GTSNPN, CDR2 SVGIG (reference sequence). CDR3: CAWSLGQASTDTQYF. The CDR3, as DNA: TGTGCCTGGAGTCTGGGACAGGCTAGCACAGATACGCAGTATTTT.

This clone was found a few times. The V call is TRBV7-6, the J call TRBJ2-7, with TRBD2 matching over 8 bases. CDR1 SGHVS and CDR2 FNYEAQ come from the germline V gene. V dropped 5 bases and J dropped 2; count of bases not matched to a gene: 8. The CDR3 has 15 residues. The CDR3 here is CASSGRGGAAYEQYF. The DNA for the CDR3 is TGTGCCAGCAGCGGCCGGGGGGGAGCCGCCTACGAGCAGTACTTC. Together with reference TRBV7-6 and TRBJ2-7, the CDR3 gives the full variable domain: GAGVSQSPRYKVTKRGQDVALRCDPISGHVSLYWYRQALGQGPEFLTYFNYEAQQDKSGLPNDRFSAERPEGSISTLTIQRTEQRDSAMYRCASSGRGGAAYEQYFGPGTRLTVT.